Listed below are T cell receptor beta chains from one sample, sequenced in a study of cytomegalovirus exposure and HLA in healthy donors. Generated by immunoSEQ multiplex PCR, the TCRdb table keeps only in-frame clones and is missing some. The repertoire has approximately 200,000 clones, 60% to 80% of them found once; the top ten carry roughly 1.6%. The sample was PBMCs. Source of these receptors: a woman under 30 in good health and CMV-seronegative. CDR3s leave out the opening cysteine and the closing phenylalanine or tryptophan.

j_call | v_call | cdr3_aa
TRBJ2-7 | TRBV9 | ASSVGEFYEQY
TRBJ1-2 | TRBV4-1 | ASSQLQGRENYGYT
TRBJ2-6 | TRBV7-2 | ASSFGSSGANVLT
TRBJ1-4 | TRBV4-1 | ASSLGQKNEKLF
TRBJ1-1 | TRBV11-2 | ASSLMRTEAF
TRBJ1-1 | TRBV28 | ASSFLSLTGTAEAF
TRBJ2-1 | TRBV4-3 | ASSQGTSGSRNEQF
TRBJ1-6 | TRBV5-4 | ASSRTGYNSPLH
TRBJ2-5 | TRBV7-2 | ASRYPGGNRKETQY
TRBJ2-1 | TRBV5-1 | ASSLVKGEQF
TRBJ1-5 | TRBV19 | ASTLGLHQPQH
TRBJ1-2 | TRBV30 | AWSKQTNYGYT
NA | TRBV4-1 | ASSFRTGAIYEQY
TRBJ1-1 | TRBV9 | ASSVERGTGTEAF
TRBJ1-3 | TRBV7-9 | ASSGTVSGNTIY
TRBJ2-1 | TRBV6-1 | ASKSMSYNEQF
TRBJ1-1 | TRBV7-9 | ASSWTNTEAF
TRBJ2-2 | TRBV14 | ASSLRTGIAGELF
TRBJ1-2 | TRBV5-1 | ASSLGNSFRGYYGYT
TRBJ2-1 | TRBV9 | ASSPRLAGVEQF
TRBJ1-3 | TRBV27 | ASRGYSGNTIY
TRBJ1-6 | TRBV5-5 | ASSLGTGSPLH
TRBJ1-5 | TRBV28 | ASSLSQRALNQPQH
TRBJ2-1 | TRBV9 | ASSVPPRPGGASEQF
TRBJ2-7 | TRBV20-1 | SAGGLYEQY
TRBJ1-1 | TRBV15 | ATSWSGGRAEAF
TRBJ2-5 | TRBV5-1 | ASSSRLAGGQETQY
TRBJ1-2 | TRBV4-1 | ASSQEFPTPGQPNYGYT
TRBJ1-1 | TRBV6-5 | ASSREDTEAF
TRBJ1-3 | TRBV6-5 | ASSPGGGSGNTIY
TRBJ2-5 | TRBV7-8 | ASSLVEWGRDQETQY
TRBJ2-1 | TRBV15 | ATSSPLAGGGNEQF